One and the same sample provided the 7 T cell receptor beta chains below, sequenced in a study of blood T cell repertoires in COVID-19 (dated by TCRdb to 2020 to 2022). The library was generated by the immunoSEQ multiplex PCR assay. TCRdb limited this immuneACCESS table to in-frame rearrangements with V and J called. A share of clones is missing; checked studies link under half to unresolved V genes, and the rest is unexplained. For this sample the table gives roughly 400,000 clones, of which just under 90% were detected only once. Of the sample, approximately 1.5% falls within the top ten clones. The sample taken for sequencing was PBMCs or T cells enriched from blood (not recorded which). These receptor sequences come from a woman aged 30 to 39 who had recovered from COVID-19.

There are a few counts of this clone. The genes are TRBV5-1 and TRBJ2-7; 8 bases fit TRBD1. With V trimmed by 6 bases and J by 7 bases, 12 bases remained unmatched. The germline V gene has CDR1 SGHRS and CDR2 YFSETQ. This CDR3 comprises 14 residues. CDR3 nucleotide sequence: TGCGCCAGCACCTTAACAGGGGGGAGTCTGGAGCAGTACTTC. Translated: CASTLTGGSLEQYF.

This chain joins TRBV10-3 and TRBJ2-5; TRBD1 matches 7 bases. The junction had 13 bases not matched to a gene; V was cut back by 5 bases and J by 4 bases. Per germline, CDR1 ENHRY and CDR2 SYGVKD. This CDR3 contains 16 residues. The CDR3 loop reads CAISTNTRQGAETQYF. Written as DNA, the CDR3 is TGTGCCATCAGTACAAATACCCGACAGGGTGCAGAGACCCAGTACTTC.

The V call is TRBV6-5, the J call TRBJ1-2, with 9 bases identical to TRBD1. This CDR3 region has 12 residues. V lost 9 bases to trimming and J lost 4 bases; unmatched junction nucleotides: 3. CDR1 and CDR2 from the germline V gene are MNHEY and SVGAGI. The CDR3 spells CARKDRGYGYTF. Here the CDR3 DNA reads TGTGCCAGAAAGGACAGGGGCTATGGCTACACCTTC.

The chain has TRBV3-1 (or the pseudogene TRBV3-2) and TRBJ1-1; TRBD1 is a possible D gene (5 bases). The CDR3 is 14 amino acids. V was pared by 2 bases and J by 7 bases, with 14 bases between. The germline V gene encodes CDR1 LGHDT and CDR2 YNNKEL (reference sequence). The chain's CDR3 is CASSQRLQGNEAFF. Here the CDR3 DNA reads TGTGCCAGCAGCCAACGCCTTCAGGGAAATGAAGCTTTCTTT.

On this clone: Distinct nucleotide sequences in the sample also encode this CDR3. The CDR3 nucleotides are TGTGCCTGGAGTACAGGCTCCTACGAGCAGTACTTC. Protein product: CAWSTGSYEQYF. The V call is TRBV30, the J call TRBJ2-7; possible D gene TRBD1, 5 bases. CDR1 and CDR2 (germline): GTSNPN, SVGIG (reference sequence). V lost 2 bases and J lost 0, with 5 bases in between. The length of the CDR3 is 12 residues.

The chain combines TRBV29-1 with TRBJ1-6; 7 positions agree with TRBD1. This CDR3 is 12 amino acids long. V trimming: 4 bases; J trimming: 9 bases; junction bases outside the gene matches: 3. Germline values: CDR1 SQVTM, CDR2 ANQGSEA. The CDR3 reads CSVGQGGSPLHF. As DNA, the CDR3 is TGCAGCGTTGGACAGGGAGGTTCACCCCTCCACTTT.

The CDR3, as DNA: TGTGCCAGCAGTTTATTACTAATTGGCTACACCTTC. It codes for CASSLLLIGYTF. V is TRBV12-3 or TRBV12-4 and J is TRBJ1-2; D is unresolved. The CDR3 is made up of 12 amino acids. Trimming removed 2 bases from V and 7 bases from J, with 8 bases in between.